A selection of T cell receptor beta chains follows, all from one sample in a study of shared clonotypes between healthy human individuals. Using immunoSEQ multiplex PCR, the repertoire was profiled, and TCRdb retains in-frame clones only, with some absent. The sample has just over 2,000,000 clones, just under 95% seen once; the top ten hold 0.85% to 1.3%. The source material was naive CD8+ T cells sorted from blood. These receptors all stem from a man aged 18-30 years in good health. CDR3s include the opening cysteine and the closing phenylalanine or tryptophan. Each record gives: V gene, CDR3 length, CDR3 protein.

>TRBV29-1|12
CSVEEVTGELFF
>TRBV7-9|14
CASSLAWEHYEQYF
>TRBV28|16
CASSFLAGEGTDTQYF
>TRBV4-3|16
CASSQDAGQGNTEAFF
>TRBV14|15
CASSQWGTGTYEQYF
>TRBV18|15
CASSPPWGGNTEAFF
>TRBV11-2|15
CASSFKPGQGGRQYF
>TRBV27|16
CASSFSTGELTGELFF
>TRBV28|14
CASSLGGGTYEQYF
>TRBV7-9|12
CGGNANTGELFF
>TRBV5-6|13
CASSSRGTDTQYF
>TRBV11-2|13
CASSLKIKWVQYF
>TRBV6-1|14
CASSESLSNQPQHF
>TRBV6-5|14
CASSLLVGDGELFF
>TRBV2|18
CASIRTGTGGQFNYGYTF
>TRBV7-9|14
CASTHTRDPYEQYF
>TRBV6-5|13
CASSPTGNTEAFF
>TRBV4-1|17
CASSHRTSGGFGNEQFF
>TRBV4-1|14
CASSPTDSHYEQYF
>TRBV2|12
CASSEVPGPQHF
>TRBV19|15
CASSREGQGAYEQYF
>TRBV2|12
CASRALYNEQFF
>TRBV5-1|17
CASRPTTTGVPNYGYTF
>TRBV5-1|12
CASSPTRDEQYF
>TRBV5-8|15
CASSLTRLAQETQYF
>TRBV28|13
CASSRAENTEAFF
>TRBV5-6|15
CASSPGQTIPSGYTF
>TRBV30|15
CAWTPPDSNSYEQYF
>TRBV6-1|15
CASSVMTASSYEQYF
>TRBV19|17
CASSPEGLAGEYNEQFF
>TRBV20-1|10
CSAGLDTQYF
>TRBV10-3|18
CAISESRELAENQETQYF
>TRBV28|14
CASRPPGTIETQYF
>TRBV5-6|13
CASSLEAPWEQYF
>TRBV11-2|18
CASRPTRDTSPSTDTQYF
>TRBV7-9|13
CASSPHYTGELFF
>TRBV9|12
CASSFPTYEQYF
>TRBV27|15
CASSTTGTGLLEQYF
>TRBV16|13
CASSGLAGYEQYF
>TRBV13|16
CASSLGASGSPDTQYF
>TRBV7-9|14
CASSSGQAPHEQYF
>TRBV30|14
CAWSAGTVTYEQYF